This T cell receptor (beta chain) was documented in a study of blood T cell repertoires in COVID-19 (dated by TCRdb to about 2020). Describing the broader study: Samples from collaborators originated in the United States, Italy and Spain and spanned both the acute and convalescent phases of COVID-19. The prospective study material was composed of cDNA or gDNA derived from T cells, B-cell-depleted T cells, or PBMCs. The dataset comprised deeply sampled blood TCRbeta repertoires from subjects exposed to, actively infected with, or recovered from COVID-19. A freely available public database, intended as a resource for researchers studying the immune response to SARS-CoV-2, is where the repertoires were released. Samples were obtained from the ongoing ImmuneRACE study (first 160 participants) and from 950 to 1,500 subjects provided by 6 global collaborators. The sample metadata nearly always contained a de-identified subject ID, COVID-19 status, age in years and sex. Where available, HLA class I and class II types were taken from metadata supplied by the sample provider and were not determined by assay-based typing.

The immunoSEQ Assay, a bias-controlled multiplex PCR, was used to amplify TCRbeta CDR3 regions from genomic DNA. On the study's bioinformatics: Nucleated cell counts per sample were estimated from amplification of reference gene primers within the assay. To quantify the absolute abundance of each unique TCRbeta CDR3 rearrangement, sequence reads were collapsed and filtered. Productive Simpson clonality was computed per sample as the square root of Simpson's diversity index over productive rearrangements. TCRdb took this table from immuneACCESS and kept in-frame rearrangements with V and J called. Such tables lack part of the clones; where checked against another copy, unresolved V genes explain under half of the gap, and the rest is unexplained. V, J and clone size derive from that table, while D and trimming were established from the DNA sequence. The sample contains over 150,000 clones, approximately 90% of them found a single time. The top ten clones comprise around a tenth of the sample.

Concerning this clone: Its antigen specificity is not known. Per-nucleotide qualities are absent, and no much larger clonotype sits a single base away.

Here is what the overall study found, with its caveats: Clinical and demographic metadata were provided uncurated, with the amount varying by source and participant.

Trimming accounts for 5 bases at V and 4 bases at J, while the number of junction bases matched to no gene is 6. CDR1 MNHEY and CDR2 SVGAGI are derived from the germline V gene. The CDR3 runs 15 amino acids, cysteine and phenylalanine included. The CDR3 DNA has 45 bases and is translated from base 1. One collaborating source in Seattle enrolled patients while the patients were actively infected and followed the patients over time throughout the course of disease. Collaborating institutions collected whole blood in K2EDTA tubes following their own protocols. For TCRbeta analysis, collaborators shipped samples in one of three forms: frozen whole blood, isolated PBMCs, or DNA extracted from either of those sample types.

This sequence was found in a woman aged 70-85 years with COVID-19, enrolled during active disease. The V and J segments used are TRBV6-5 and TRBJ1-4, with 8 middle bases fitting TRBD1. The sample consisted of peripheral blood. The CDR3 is CASSPQTGDNEKLFF. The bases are TGTGCCAGCAGTCCCCAGACAGGGGATAATGAAAAACTGTTTTTT.